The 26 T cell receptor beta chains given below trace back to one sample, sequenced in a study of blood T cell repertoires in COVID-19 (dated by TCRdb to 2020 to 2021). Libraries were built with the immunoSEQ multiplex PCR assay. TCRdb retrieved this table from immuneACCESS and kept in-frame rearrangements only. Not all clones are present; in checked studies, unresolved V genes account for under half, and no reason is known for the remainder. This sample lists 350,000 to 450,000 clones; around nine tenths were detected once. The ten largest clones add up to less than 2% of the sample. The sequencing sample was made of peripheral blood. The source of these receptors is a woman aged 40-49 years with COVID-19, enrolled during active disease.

The chain's CDR3 is CASSMRRQGINQPQHF. The CDR3 region has the DNA TGTGCCAGTAGTATGAGGCGGCAGGGGATCAATCAGCCCCAGCATTTT. The rearrangement uses TRBV19 and TRBJ1-5; TRBD1 might be the D (6 bases). Germline-derived CDR1 and CDR2 are LNHDA and SQIVND (reference sequence). V dropped 3 bases and J dropped 3 bases, with 15 bases sitting between them. The CDR3 is made up of 16 amino acids.

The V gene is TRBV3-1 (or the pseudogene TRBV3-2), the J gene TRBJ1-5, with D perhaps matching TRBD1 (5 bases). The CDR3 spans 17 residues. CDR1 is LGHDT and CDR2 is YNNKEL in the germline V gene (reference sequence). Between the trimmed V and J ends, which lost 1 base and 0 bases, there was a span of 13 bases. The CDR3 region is CASSQAAAGHSNQPQHF. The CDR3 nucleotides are TGTGCCAGCAGCCAAGCGGCGGCAGGGCATAGCAATCAGCCCCAGCATTTT.

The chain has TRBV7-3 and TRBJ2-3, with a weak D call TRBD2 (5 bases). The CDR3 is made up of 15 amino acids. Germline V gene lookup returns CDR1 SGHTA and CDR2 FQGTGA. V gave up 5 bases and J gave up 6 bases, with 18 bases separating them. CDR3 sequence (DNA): TGTGCCAGCAGCCCAAAAGCGGCCCCGCCGGATACGCAGTATTTT. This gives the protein CASSPKAAPPDTQYF.

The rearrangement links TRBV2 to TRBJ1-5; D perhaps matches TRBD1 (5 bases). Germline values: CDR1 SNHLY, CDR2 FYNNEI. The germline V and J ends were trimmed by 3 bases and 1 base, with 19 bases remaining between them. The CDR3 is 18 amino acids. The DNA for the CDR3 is TGTGCCAGCAGTGAGTTCAGGGTCCCTGTAGGGAGCAATCAGCCCCAGCATTTT. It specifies CASSEFRVPVGSNQPQHF.

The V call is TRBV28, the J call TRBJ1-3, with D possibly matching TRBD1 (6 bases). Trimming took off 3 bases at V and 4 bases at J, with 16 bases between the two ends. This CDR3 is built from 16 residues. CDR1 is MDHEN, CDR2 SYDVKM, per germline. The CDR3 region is CASSFISGEGGNTIYF. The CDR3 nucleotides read TGTGCCAGCAGTTTTATTTCAGGGGAGGGCGGAAACACCATATATTTT.

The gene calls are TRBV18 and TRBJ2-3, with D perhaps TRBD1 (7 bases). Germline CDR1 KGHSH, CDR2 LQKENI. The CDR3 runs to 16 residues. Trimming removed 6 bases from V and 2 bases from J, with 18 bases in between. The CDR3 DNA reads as TGTGCCAGCTCGGGCGGGACAGCTTCATACACAGATACGCAGTATTTT. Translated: CASSGGTASYTDTQYF.

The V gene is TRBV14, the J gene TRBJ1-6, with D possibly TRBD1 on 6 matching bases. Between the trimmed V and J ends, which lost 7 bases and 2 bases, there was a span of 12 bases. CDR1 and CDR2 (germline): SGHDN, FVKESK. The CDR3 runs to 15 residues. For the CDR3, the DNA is TGTGCCAGCAAGCCCCAGGGGCCCTATAATTCACCCCTCCACTTT. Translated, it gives CASKPQGPYNSPLHF.

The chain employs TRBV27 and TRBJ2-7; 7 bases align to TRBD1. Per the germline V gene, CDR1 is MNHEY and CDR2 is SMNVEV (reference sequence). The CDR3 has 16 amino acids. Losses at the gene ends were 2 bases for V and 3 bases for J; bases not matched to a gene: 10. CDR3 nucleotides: TGTGCCAGCAGTTTACGGAGGACAGGTGGGTACTACGAGCAGTACTTC. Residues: CASSLRRTGGYYEQYF.

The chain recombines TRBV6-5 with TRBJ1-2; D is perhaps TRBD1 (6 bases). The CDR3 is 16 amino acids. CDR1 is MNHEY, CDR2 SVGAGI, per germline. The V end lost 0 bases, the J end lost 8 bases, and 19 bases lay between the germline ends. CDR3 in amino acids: CASSYSNRAPLGGYTF. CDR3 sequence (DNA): TGTGCCAGCAGTTACTCGAACAGGGCCCCGCTAGGGGGCTACACCTTC.

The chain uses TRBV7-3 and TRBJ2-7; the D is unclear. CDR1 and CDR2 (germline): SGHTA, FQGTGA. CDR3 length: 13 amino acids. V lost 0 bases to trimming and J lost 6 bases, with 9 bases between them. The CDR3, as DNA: TGTGCCAGCAGCTTAACGTCCGGTGGCGAGCAGTACTTC. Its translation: CASSLTSGGEQYF.

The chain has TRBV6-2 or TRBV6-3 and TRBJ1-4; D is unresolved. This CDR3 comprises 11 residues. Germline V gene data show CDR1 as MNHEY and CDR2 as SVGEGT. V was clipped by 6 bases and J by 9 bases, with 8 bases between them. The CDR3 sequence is CASSHTKKLFF. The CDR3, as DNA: TGTGCCAGCAGCCACACCAAAAAACTGTTTTTT.

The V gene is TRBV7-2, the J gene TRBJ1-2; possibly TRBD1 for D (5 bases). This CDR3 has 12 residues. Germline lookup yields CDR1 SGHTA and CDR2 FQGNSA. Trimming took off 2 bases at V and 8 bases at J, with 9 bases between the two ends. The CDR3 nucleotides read TGTGCCAGCAGCTTATTGGGGCTGGGCTACACCTTC. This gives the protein CASSLLGLGYTF.

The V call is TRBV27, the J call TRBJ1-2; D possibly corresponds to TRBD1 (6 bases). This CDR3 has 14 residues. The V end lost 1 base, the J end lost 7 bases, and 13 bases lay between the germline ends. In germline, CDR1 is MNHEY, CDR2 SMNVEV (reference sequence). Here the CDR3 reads CASSLLRGRGGYTF. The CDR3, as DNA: TGTGCCAGCAGTTTATTGAGGGGCAGGGGTGGCTACACCTTC.

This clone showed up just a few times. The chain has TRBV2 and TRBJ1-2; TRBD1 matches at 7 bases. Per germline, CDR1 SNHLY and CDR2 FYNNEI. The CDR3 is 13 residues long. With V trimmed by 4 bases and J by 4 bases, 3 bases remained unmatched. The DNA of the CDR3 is TGTGCCAGCAGTGCGACAGGGATCTATGGCTACACCTTC. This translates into CASSATGIYGYTF.

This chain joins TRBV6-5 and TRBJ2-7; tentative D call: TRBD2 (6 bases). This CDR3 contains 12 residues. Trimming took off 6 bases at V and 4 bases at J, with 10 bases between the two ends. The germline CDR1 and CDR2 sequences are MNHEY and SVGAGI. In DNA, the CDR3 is TGTGCCAGCAGAACGGCGGGGTACGAGCAGTACTTC. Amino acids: CASRTAGYEQYF.

DNA of the CDR3: TGCGCCAGCAGCTCCGCAGTGGGAGGACCCCAGCATTTT. This sequence encodes CASSSAVGGPQHF. The chain combines TRBV5-1 with TRBJ1-5; D is unclear. V was shortened by 3 bases and J by 10 bases, with 14 bases between the two germline ends. Per the germline V gene, CDR1 is SGHRS and CDR2 is YFSETQ. The CDR3 contains 13 residues.

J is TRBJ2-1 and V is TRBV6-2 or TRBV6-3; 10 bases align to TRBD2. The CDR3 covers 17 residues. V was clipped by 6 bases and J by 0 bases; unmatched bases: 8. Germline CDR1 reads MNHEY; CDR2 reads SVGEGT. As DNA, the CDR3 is TGTGCCAGCAGCTCCACTAGCGGGGCTAGCTCCTACAATGAGCAGTTCTTC. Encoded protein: CASSSTSGASSYNEQFF.

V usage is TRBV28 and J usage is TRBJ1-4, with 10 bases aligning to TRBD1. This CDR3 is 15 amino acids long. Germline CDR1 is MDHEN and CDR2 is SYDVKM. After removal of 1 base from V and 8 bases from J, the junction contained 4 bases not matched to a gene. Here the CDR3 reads CASSLLGTGEEKLFF. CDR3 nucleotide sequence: TGTGCCAGCAGTTTATTAGGGACAGGGGAAGAAAAACTGTTTTTT. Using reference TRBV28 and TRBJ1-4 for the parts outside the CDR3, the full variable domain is DVKVTQSSRYLVKRTGEKVFLECVQDMDHENMFWYRQDPGLGLRLIYFSYDVKMKEKGDIPEGYSVSREKKERFSLILESASTNQTSMYLCASSLLGTGEEKLFFGSGTQLSVL.

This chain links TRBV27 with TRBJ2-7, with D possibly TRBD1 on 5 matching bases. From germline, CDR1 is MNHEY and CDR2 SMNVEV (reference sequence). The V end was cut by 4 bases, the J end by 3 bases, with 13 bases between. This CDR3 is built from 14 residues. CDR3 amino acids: CASSSRQRGYEQYF. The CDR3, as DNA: TGTGCCAGCAGTTCGCGACAGCGCGGCTACGAGCAGTACTTC.

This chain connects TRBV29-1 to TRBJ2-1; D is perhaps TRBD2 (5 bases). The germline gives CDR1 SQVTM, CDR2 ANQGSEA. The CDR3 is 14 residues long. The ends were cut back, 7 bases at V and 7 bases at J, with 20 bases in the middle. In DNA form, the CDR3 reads TGCAGCGCCTCCGGCCCCCTGGGAGCGAATGAGCAGTTCTTC. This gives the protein CSASGPLGANEQFF.

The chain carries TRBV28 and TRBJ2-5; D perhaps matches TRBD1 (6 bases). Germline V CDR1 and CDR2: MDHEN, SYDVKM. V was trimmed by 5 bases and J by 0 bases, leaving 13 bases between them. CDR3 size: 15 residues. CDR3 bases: TGTGCCAGCAGTCCCCCGACAGGTAACCAAGAGACCCAGTACTTC. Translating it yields CASSPPTGNQETQYF.

The CDR3 spells CAWSATGTFGTIYF. The CDR3 bases are TGTGCCTGGAGTGCCACAGGGACCTTCGGCACCATATATTTT. This chain joins TRBV30 and TRBJ1-3; a possible D gene is TRBD1 (6 bases). CDR1 is GTSNPN, CDR2 SVGIG, per germline (reference sequence). The CDR3 totals 14 residues. V lost 1 base to trimming and J lost 9 bases, with 16 bases between them.

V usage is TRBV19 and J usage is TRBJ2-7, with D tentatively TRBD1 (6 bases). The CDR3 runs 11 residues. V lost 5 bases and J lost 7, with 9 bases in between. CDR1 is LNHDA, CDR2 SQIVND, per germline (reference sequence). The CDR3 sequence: CASSLGQEQYF. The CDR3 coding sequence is TGTGCCAGTAGTCTTGGACAGGAGCAGTACTTC. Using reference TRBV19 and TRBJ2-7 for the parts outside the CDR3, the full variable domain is DGGITQSPKYLFRKEGQNVTLSCEQNLNHDAMYWYRQDPGQGLRLIYYSQIVNDFQKGDIAEGYSVSREKKESFPLTVTSAQKNPTAFYLCASSLGQEQYFGPGTRLTVT.

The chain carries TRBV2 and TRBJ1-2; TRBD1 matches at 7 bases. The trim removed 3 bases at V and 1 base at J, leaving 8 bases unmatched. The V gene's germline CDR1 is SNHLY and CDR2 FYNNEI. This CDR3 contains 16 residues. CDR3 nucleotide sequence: TGTGCCAGCAGTGAGTTAGGGACAGCATTTAACTATGGCTACACCTTC. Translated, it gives CASSELGTAFNYGYTF.

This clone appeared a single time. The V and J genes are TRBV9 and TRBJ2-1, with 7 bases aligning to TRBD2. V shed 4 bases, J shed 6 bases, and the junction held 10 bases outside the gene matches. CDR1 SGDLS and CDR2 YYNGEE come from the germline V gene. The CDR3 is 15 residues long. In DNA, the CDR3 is TGTGCCAGCAGCTCCCGAGGGACTATCACCAATGAGCAGTTCTTC. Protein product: CASSSRGTITNEQFF.

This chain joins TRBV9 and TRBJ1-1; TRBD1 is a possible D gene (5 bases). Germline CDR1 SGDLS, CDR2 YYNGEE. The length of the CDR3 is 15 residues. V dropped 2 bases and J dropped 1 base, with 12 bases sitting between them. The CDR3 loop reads CASSVLSGGNTEAFF. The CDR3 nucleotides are TGTGCCAGCAGCGTTCTTTCCGGGGGGAACACTGAAGCTTTCTTT. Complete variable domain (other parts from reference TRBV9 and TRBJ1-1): DSGVTQTPKHLITATGQRVTLRCSPRSGDLSVYWYQQSLDQGLQFLIQYYNGEERAKGNILERFSAQQFPDLHSELNLSSLELGDSALYFCASSVLSGGNTEAFFGQGTRLTVV.